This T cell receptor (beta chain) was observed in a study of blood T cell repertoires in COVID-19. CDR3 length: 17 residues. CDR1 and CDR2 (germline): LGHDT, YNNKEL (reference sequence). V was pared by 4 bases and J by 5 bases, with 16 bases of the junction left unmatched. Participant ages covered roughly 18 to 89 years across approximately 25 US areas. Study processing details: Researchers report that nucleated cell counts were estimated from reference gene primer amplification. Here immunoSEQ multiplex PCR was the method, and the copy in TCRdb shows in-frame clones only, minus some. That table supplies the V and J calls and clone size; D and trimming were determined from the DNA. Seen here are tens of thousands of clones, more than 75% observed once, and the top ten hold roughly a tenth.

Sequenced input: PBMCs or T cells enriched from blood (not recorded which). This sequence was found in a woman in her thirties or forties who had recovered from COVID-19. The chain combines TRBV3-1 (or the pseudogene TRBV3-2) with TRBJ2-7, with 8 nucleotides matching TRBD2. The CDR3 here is CASSRGGMNSGAHEQYF. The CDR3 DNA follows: TGTGCCAGCAGCCGGGGAGGTATGAATAGCGGGGCCCACGAGCAGTACTTC.